The 27 T cell receptor beta chains below all came from one sample that was sequenced in a study of blood T cell repertoires in COVID-19. Here immunoSEQ multiplex PCR was the method, and the copy in TCRdb shows in-frame clones only, minus some. This table holds 430,000 or so clones, about 88% found once. Sequencing was carried out using PBMCs or T cells enriched from blood (not recorded which). The receptors originated from a young woman who had been exposed to COVID-19.

This chain uses TRBV19 with TRBJ2-7; 8 nucleotides agree with TRBD2. There are 16 residues in the CDR3. The germline V gene encodes CDR1 LNHDA and CDR2 SQIVND (reference sequence). Trimming cost V 1 base and J 0 bases; bases outside gene matches: 5. The CDR3 region is CASSIVGGLVSYEQYF. CDR3 DNA: TGTGCCAGTAGTATAGTTGGGGGACTAGTCTCCTACGAGCAGTACTTC.

The rearrangement joins TRBV6-5 to TRBJ2-2; TRBD1 matches at 7 bases. V shed 7 bases and J 3 bases; nucleotides not matched to a gene: 5. The CDR3 has 14 amino acids. Germline CDR1 is MNHEY and CDR2 is SVGAGI. The CDR3 bases are TGTGCCAGCAAAGACAGGGATTACACCGGGGAGCTGTTTTTT. Its translation: CASKDRDYTGELFF.

In the case of this clone: Within the sample, other DNA sequences also encode this same CDR3. V gene TRBV28 combines with J gene TRBJ1-2; 9 positions match TRBD1. The V segment lost 3 bases and the J segment 6 bases; nucleotides outside the gene matches: 2. The CDR3 covers 13 residues. Germline lookup yields CDR1 MDHEN and CDR2 SYDVKM. CDR3 residues: CASSLRQGDGYTF. In DNA form, the CDR3 reads TGTGCCAGCAGTTTGCGACAGGGGGATGGCTACACCTTC.

The chain uses TRBV14 and TRBJ2-1, with TRBD2 matching over 11 bases. J gave up 0 bases and V 0 bases, and 7 bases lay outside the gene matches. The CDR3 totals 19 residues. From germline, CDR1 is SGHDN and CDR2 FVKESK. The CDR3 DNA reads TGTGCCAGCAGCCAAGAACGGCTAGCGGGGGGACTCTCCTACAATGAGCAGTTCTTC. It is translated as CASSQERLAGGLSYNEQFF.

This clone has just a few counts. The chain links TRBV7-2 to TRBJ2-7, with 12 bases lining up with TRBD2. Germline CDR1 reads SGHTA; CDR2 reads FQGNSA. V lost 5 bases and J lost 3; bases outside the gene matches: 8. The CDR3 runs to 16 residues. The CDR3 DNA reads TGTGCCAGCAGCCCCGGACTAGCGGGATCGAGCTACGAGCAGTACTTC. Translation gives CASSPGLAGSSYEQYF.

This clone appeared a few times. The chain combines TRBV4-3 with TRBJ1-1; TRBD1 matches at 9 bases. J was trimmed by 6 bases and V by 4 bases; bases with no gene match: 6. CDR1 is LGHNA and CDR2 is YSLEER in the germline V gene. The CDR3 consists of 14 residues. CDR3 DNA sequence: TGCGCCAGCAGCCCGGGACAGGGAATCTCTGAAGCTTTCTTT. Translated, it gives CASSPGQGISEAFF.

The chain has TRBV7-2 and TRBJ2-1; 14 bases map to TRBD2. CDR1 SGHTA and CDR2 FQGNSA come from the germline V gene. The CDR3 runs 17 residues. V lost 4 bases, J lost 5 bases, and 7 bases stayed unmatched. The CDR3 sequence is CASSSWTSGGLDNEQFF. CDR3 DNA sequence: TGTGCCAGCAGCTCCTGGACTAGCGGGGGGCTTGACAATGAGCAGTTCTTC.

The rearrangement joins TRBV6-2 or TRBV6-3 to TRBJ2-3; D unresolved. Trimming took off 2 bases at V and 1 base at J, with 7 bases between the two ends. This CDR3 has 14 amino acids. The germline CDR1 and CDR2 sequences are MNHEY and SVGEGT. In nucleotides, the CDR3 is TGTGCCAGCAGTTACGGCACCCGCACAGATACGCAGTATTTT. This sequence encodes CASSYGTRTDTQYF.

V usage is TRBV4-1 and J usage is TRBJ2-2; tentative D call: TRBD1 (6 bases). The germline V and J ends were trimmed by 2 bases and 12 bases, with 28 bases remaining between them. The germline V gene has CDR1 MGHRA and CDR2 YSYEKL. This CDR3 region has 18 residues. The DNA of the CDR3 is TGCGCCAGCAGCCAAATACCTATCGAATCCGGGACACCTGTGAAGCTGTTTTTT. Its protein is CASSQIPIESGTPVKLFF.

The CDR3 sequence is CASSSRQGAPEAFF. The CDR3 DNA reads TGTGCCAGCTCATCACGACAGGGGGCCCCTGAAGCTTTCTTT. The genes are TRBV18 and TRBJ1-1; TRBD1 agrees at 10 bases. CDR1 KGHSH and CDR2 LQKENI come from the germline V gene. This CDR3 contains 14 residues. V trimming: 5 bases; J trimming: 6 bases; junction bases outside the gene matches: 6.

The gene calls are TRBV15 and TRBJ2-7; a weak D match, TRBD2 (6 bases). CDR3 size: 15 residues. CDR1 is LNHNV and CDR2 is YYDKDF in the germline V gene (reference sequence). V lost 4 bases and J 0 bases, leaving 13 bases between the germline ends. The chain's CDR3 is CATSKGLESSYEQYF. The DNA for the CDR3 is TGTGCCACCAGCAAGGGACTCGAGAGCTCCTACGAGCAGTACTTC. Filled out from reference TRBV15 and TRBJ2-7, the complete variable domain reads DAMVIQNPRYQVTQFGKPVTLSCSQTLNHNVMYWYQQKSSQAPKLLFHYYDKDFNNEADTPDNFQSRRPNTSFCFLDIRSPGLGDTAMYLCATSKGLESSYEQYFGPGTRLTVT.

This chain connects TRBV27 to TRBJ2-6; no definite D call. Germline V CDR1 and CDR2: MNHEY, SMNVEV (reference sequence). The germline V and J ends were trimmed by 5 bases and 9 bases, with 14 bases remaining between them. The length of the CDR3 is 14 residues. CDR3 DNA: TGTGCCAGCAGTCCGCGCGAGTATCTCAACGTCCTGACTTTC. Its translation: CASSPREYLNVLTF.

The gene calls are TRBV10-2 and TRBJ2-7; 12 positions agree with TRBD2. The V gene's germline CDR1 is WSHSY and CDR2 SAAADI. CDR3 size: 16 residues. Trimming at V came to 1 base and at J to 5 bases, leaving 6 bases not matched to a gene. CDR3 DNA: TGCGCCAGCAGTGAGTTACTAGCGGGGGGCGGAGACGAGCAGTACTTC. Amino acids: CASSELLAGGGDEQYF.

This chain connects TRBV24-1 to TRBJ1-2; 10 bases map to TRBD1. Germline V gene data show CDR1 as KGHDR and CDR2 as SFDVKD. Germline trimming cut 3 bases from V and 8 bases from J; bases unmatched to any gene: 5. The CDR3 extends over 14 amino acids. The CDR3 loop is CATSDPGTGEGYTF. CDR3 nucleotides: TGTGCCACCAGTGATCCCGGGACAGGGGAAGGCTACACCTTC.

The V gene is TRBV19, the J gene TRBJ1-4, with 8 bases lining up with TRBD1. The CDR3 is 18 amino acids. Germline trimming cut 5 bases from V and 3 bases from J; bases unmatched to any gene: 14. The germline V gene has CDR1 LNHDA and CDR2 SQIVND (reference sequence). This CDR3 reads CASSVLYPDRGPNEKLFF. The CDR3 region has the DNA TGTGCCAGTAGTGTATTGTATCCCGACAGGGGACCTAATGAAAAACTGTTTTTT.

CDR3 DNA: TGTGCCAGCAGTCTTCGGGCAGGGGGTAATGAAAAACTGTTTTTT. This encodes CASSLRAGGNEKLFF. The rearrangement links TRBV3-1 (or the pseudogene TRBV3-2) to TRBJ1-4; 7 bases agree with TRBD1. Germline loops: CDR1 LGHDT, CDR2 YNNKEL (reference sequence). The CDR3 contains 15 residues. V lost 6 bases to trimming and J lost 4 bases; unmatched junction nucleotides: 8.

The chain is built from TRBV24-1 and TRBJ2-1; 9 nucleotides line up with TRBD2. The trim removed 5 bases at V and 7 bases at J, leaving 8 bases unmatched. The CDR3 is made up of 15 amino acids. Germline V lookup: CDR1 KGHDR, CDR2 SFDVKD. For the CDR3, the DNA is TGTGCCACCAGTGCGATAGCGGGAGTGAAGAATGAGCAGTTCTTC. Translating it yields CATSAIAGVKNEQFF.

This clone was observed a single time. CDR3 residues: CASSREPGQTTYEQYF. In nucleotides, the CDR3 is TGCGCCAGCAGCCGGGAACCGGGACAAACGACCTACGAGCAGTACTTC. The genes are TRBV4-3 and TRBJ2-7; D perhaps matches TRBD1 (6 bases). Trimming cost V 4 bases and J 2 bases, with 18 bases left between them. This CDR3 is built from 16 residues. From germline, CDR1 is LGHNA and CDR2 YSLEER.

CDR3 sequence: CASSPEGRRTEAFF. CDR3 DNA sequence: TGTGCCAGCTCACCGGAGGGGCGAAGGACTGAAGCTTTCTTT. The chain carries TRBV18 and TRBJ1-1; D might be TRBD1 (5 bases). Germline lookup yields CDR1 KGHSH and CDR2 LQKENI. Trimming removed 3 bases from V and 5 bases from J, with 13 bases in between. CDR3 length: 14 residues.

Written as DNA, the CDR3 is TGTGCCAGCAGAGGTGGAGGGGCAACTAATGAAAAACTGTTTTTT. It codes for CASRGGGATNEKLFF. The rearrangement uses TRBV25-1 and TRBJ1-4, with D possibly being TRBD1 (5 bases). Trimming pared 6 bases from V and 0 bases from J, leaving 11 bases between. Germline CDR1 is MGHDK and CDR2 is SYGVNS. The CDR3 runs to 15 residues.

V usage is TRBV5-6 and J usage is TRBJ1-1, with a possible D match to TRBD1 (5 bases). Trimming stripped 4 bases from V and 5 bases from J, with 15 bases between. The CDR3 contains 14 residues. The germline CDR1 and CDR2 sequences are SGHDT and YYEEEE. CDR3 protein: CASSQTGLLTEAFF. The CDR3 DNA follows: TGTGCCAGCAGCCAAACAGGCCTGCTGACTGAAGCTTTCTTT.

This chain joins TRBV28 and TRBJ1-6; perhaps TRBD1 as D (6 bases). Germline CDR1 MDHEN, CDR2 SYDVKM. With 2 bases removed from V and 10 bases from J, the gap between germline ends came to 15 bases. This CDR3 contains 15 residues. CDR3 sequence: CASSLGGTGWSPLHF. CDR3 DNA: TGTGCCAGCAGTTTAGGGGGAACAGGGTGGTCACCCCTCCACTTT.

The chain joins TRBV25-1 to TRBJ2-5, with 14 bases identical to TRBD2. Germline assignment: CDR1 MGHDK and CDR2 SYGVNS. This CDR3 has 18 amino acids. V was pared by 4 bases and J by 4 bases, with 11 bases of the junction left unmatched. In DNA form, the CDR3 reads TGTGCCAGCAGTGTCCCATTCTCGGGACTAGCGGGAGTAGAGACCCAGTACTTC. Amino acids: CASSVPFSGLAGVETQYF.

The V and J genes are TRBV28 and TRBJ1-6, with TRBD1 as a possible D gene (5 bases). Trimming took off 3 bases at V and 0 bases at J, with 12 bases between the two ends. Germline V lookup: CDR1 MDHEN, CDR2 SYDVKM. The CDR3 covers 17 residues. DNA of the CDR3: TGTGCCAGCAGTTTGGATACAGGTAGCTCCTATAATTCACCCCTCCACTTT. Translation: CASSLDTGSSYNSPLHF.

The chain employs TRBV3-1 (or the pseudogene TRBV3-2) and TRBJ1-5, with D tentatively TRBD1 (5 bases). The CDR3 is made up of 15 amino acids. V was trimmed by 1 base and J by 2 bases, leaving 9 bases between them. Germline V lookup: CDR1 LGHDT, CDR2 YNNKEL (reference sequence). CDR3 loop: CASSQGARGNQPQHF. The CDR3 DNA follows: TGTGCCAGCAGCCAAGGCGCCAGGGGCAATCAGCCCCAGCATTTT.

The chain has TRBV11-2 and TRBJ2-2; D gene ambiguous. The CDR3 contains 15 residues. Germline lookup yields CDR1 SGHAT and CDR2 FQNNGV. Trimming cost V 0 bases and J 4 bases, with 9 bases left between them. The CDR3 protein is CASSLDYTSTGELFF. The CDR3 DNA sequence: TGTGCCAGCAGCTTAGATTATACAAGCACCGGGGAGCTGTTTTTT. Full variable domain (remainder filled in from reference TRBV11-2 and TRBJ2-2): EAGVAQSPRYKIIEKRQSVAFWCNPISGHATLYWYQQILGQGPKLLIQFQNNGVVDDSQLPKDRFSAERLKGVDSTLKIQPAKLEDSAVYLCASSLDYTSTGELFFGEGSRLTVL.

J is TRBJ2-1 and V is TRBV15, with D maybe TRBD2 (5 bases). This CDR3 is 17 amino acids long. CDR1 is LNHNV, CDR2 YYDKDF, per germline (reference sequence). V dropped 0 bases and J dropped 0 bases, with 12 bases sitting between them. CDR3 sequence: CATSREKEENSYNEQFF. CDR3 sequence (DNA): TGTGCCACCAGCAGAGAGAAGGAGGAGAACTCCTACAATGAGCAGTTCTTC.